Below are 29 T cell receptor beta chains sequenced from a single sample in a study of blood T cell repertoires in COVID-19. Assay used: immunoSEQ multiplex PCR; TCRdb lists only in-frame clones, some missing. The data contain about 360,000 clones, more than 70% of them singletons. Sequenced: PBMCs or T cells enriched from blood (not recorded which). The receptors originated from a young man who had recovered from COVID-19.

The chain has TRBV3-1 (or the pseudogene TRBV3-2) and TRBJ2-1; D possibly corresponds to TRBD1 (5 bases). CDR1 and CDR2 (germline): LGHDT, YNNKEL (reference sequence). The CDR3 sequence is 12 residues long. Trimming shortened V by 4 bases and J by 10 bases, and 11 bases separated the two germline ends. The CDR3 DNA is TGTGCCAGCAGCCCAACAGGTGGAGAGCAGTTCTTC. Its translation is CASSPTGGEQFF.

The chain is built from TRBV2 and TRBJ2-7, with a weak D call TRBD2 (5 bases). This CDR3 spans 14 amino acids. V shed 4 bases and J shed 2 bases, with 12 bases lying between them. Germline CDR1 and CDR2: SNHLY and FYNNEI. This CDR3 is CASSGTYPPYEQYF. The CDR3 DNA follows: TGTGCCAGCAGTGGGACTTACCCTCCCTACGAGCAGTACTTC.

V and J are TRBV11-3 and TRBJ1-1, with D perhaps TRBD1 (5 bases). V was cut by 4 bases and J by 4 bases, with 16 bases left in between. Germline values: CDR1 SGHNT, CDR2 YENEEA. The CDR3 spans 15 residues. The CDR3 DNA follows: TGTGCCAGCAGCTCGGGGGAGGGGCCGACCACTGAAGCTTTCTTT. As protein: CASSSGEGPTTEAFF.

This chain links TRBV5-1 with TRBJ2-5; 10 bases map to TRBD2. The CDR3 runs 16 residues. Germline V CDR1 and CDR2: SGHRS, YFSETQ. J gave up 4 bases and V 1 base, and 7 bases lay outside the gene matches. CDR3 bases: TGCGCCAGCAGCTTGTTCCCTAGCGGGGGAGTAGAGACCCAGTACTTC. This codes for CASSLFPSGGVETQYF. Drawing the rest from reference TRBV5-1 and TRBJ2-5, the complete variable domain is KAGVTQTPRYLIKTRGQQVTLSCSPISGHRSVSWYQQTPGQGLQFLFEYFSETQRNKGNFPGRFSGRQFSNSRSEMNVSTLELGDSALYLCASSLFPSGGVETQYFGPGTRLLVL.

The chain employs TRBV28 and TRBJ2-6, with 9 bases matching TRBD1. This CDR3 spans 16 amino acids. Germline CDR1 and CDR2: MDHEN and SYDVKM. Trimming at V came to 6 bases and at J to 3 bases, leaving 6 bases not matched to a gene. The CDR3 region has the DNA TGTGCCAGCAGAGAACAGGGGGCTAATGGGGCCAACGTCCTGACTTTC. It yields the protein CASREQGANGANVLTF.

The genes are TRBV5-6 and TRBJ1-2; D ambiguous. Germline CDR1 SGHDT, CDR2 YYEEEE. Trimming took off 0 bases at V and 5 bases at J, with 17 bases between the two ends. The CDR3 has 16 amino acids. DNA for the CDR3: TGTGCCAGCAGCTTGGAATCCGGCTGGGCCCTATATGGCTACACCTTC. Its protein is CASSLESGWALYGYTF.

The V call is TRBV3-1 (or the pseudogene TRBV3-2), the J call TRBJ1-1, with TRBD1 as a possible D gene (6 bases). Trimming shortened V by 4 bases and J by 11 bases, and 17 bases separated the two germline ends. Germline CDR1 is LGHDT and CDR2 is YNNKEL (reference sequence). CDR3 length: 13 amino acids. The CDR3: CASSPLGGAGAFF. Written as DNA, the CDR3 is TGTGCCAGCAGCCCCTTGGGGGGGGCAGGGGCTTTCTTT.

This chain connects TRBV19 to TRBJ1-4, with 7 bases lining up with TRBD1. The junction had 10 bases not matched to a gene; V was cut back by 5 bases and J by 10 bases. In germline, CDR1 is LNHDA, CDR2 SQIVND (reference sequence). The CDR3 covers 14 residues. The CDR3 is CASSGGQRGGKLFF. The CDR3, as DNA: TGTGCCAGTAGTGGGGGACAGAGGGGAGGAAAACTGTTTTTT.

This chain uses TRBV11-3 with TRBJ2-2; a possible D gene is TRBD2 (5 bases). CDR1 is SGHNT and CDR2 is YENEEA in the germline V gene. The CDR3 consists of 14 residues. Trimming stripped 7 bases from V and 0 bases from J, with 9 bases between. The DNA for the CDR3 is TGTGCCAGCACCTGGGAGTCGAACACCGGGGAGCTGTTTTTT. This codes for CASTWESNTGELFF.

The genes are TRBV30 and TRBJ1-2, with 7 positions matching TRBD1. After removal of 1 base from V and 1 base from J, the junction contained 6 bases not matched to a gene. The CDR3 totals 15 residues. CDR1 is GTSNPN and CDR2 is SVGIG in the germline V gene (reference sequence). The CDR3 loop reads CAWSAGDRNNYGYTF. The CDR3 DNA sequence: TGTGCCTGGAGTGCAGGGGACAGAAATAACTATGGCTACACCTTC.

The V gene is TRBV19, the J gene TRBJ1-5; 8 bases align to TRBD1. Germline V lookup: CDR1 LNHDA, CDR2 SQIVND (reference sequence). V shed 4 bases and J 6 bases; nucleotides not matched to a gene: 5. CDR3 size: 14 residues. CDR3 nucleotide sequence: TGTGCCAGTAGTACTACAGGGGGGGTTCAGCCCCAGCATTTT. Protein product: CASSTTGGVQPQHF.

The chain couples TRBV6-5 to TRBJ2-3, with 8 bases lining up with TRBD2. The CDR3 consists of 15 residues. The V segment lost 5 bases and the J segment 0 bases; nucleotides outside the gene matches: 4. Germline V gives CDR1 MNHEY, CDR2 SVGAGI. The CDR3 nucleotides are TGTGCCAGCAGTCCGGAGCGGGGGAGCACAGATACGCAGTATTTT. Its translation: CASSPERGSTDTQYF.

J is TRBJ2-7 and V is TRBV5-5; D unclear. CDR1 is SGHKS and CDR2 is YYEKEE in the germline V gene (reference sequence). The CDR3 extends over 16 amino acids. The V end was cut by 0 bases, the J end by 0 bases, with 13 bases between. The CDR3 DNA reads as TGTGCCAGCAGCTTGGGCGGCGCATTTAGCTCCTACGAGCAGTACTTC. As protein: CASSLGGAFSSYEQYF.

V usage is TRBV5-1 and J usage is TRBJ2-5, with D possibly matching TRBD1 (6 bases). The CDR3 consists of 14 residues. The germline gives CDR1 SGHRS, CDR2 YFSETQ. V was clipped by 4 bases and J by 2 bases, with 12 bases between them. The CDR3 sequence: CASSPGTPQETQYF. The CDR3 DNA reads as TGCGCCAGCAGCCCCGGGACACCTCAAGAGACCCAGTACTTC.

The chain recombines TRBV20-1 with TRBJ1-2, with D possibly being TRBD1 (5 bases). CDR1 DFQATT and CDR2 SNEGSKA come from the germline V gene (reference sequence). Trimming pared 5 bases from V and 4 bases from J, leaving 8 bases between. The CDR3 has 11 residues. The CDR3 loop reads CSAPQGYGYTF. The CDR3 DNA follows: TGCAGTGCTCCCCAGGGCTATGGCTACACCTTC.

This rearrangement joins TRBV11-2 to TRBJ2-3, with 12 bases fitting TRBD2. CDR3 size: 14 residues. J lost 11 bases, V lost 5 bases, and 8 bases had no gene match. Looked up from germline, CDR1 is SGHAT and CDR2 is FQNNGV. As DNA, the CDR3 is TGTGCCAGCAGCCCGGGACTAGCGGGTATTAAGCAGTATTTT. Its protein product is CASSPGLAGIKQYF.

This sequence joins TRBV12-3 or TRBV12-4 and TRBJ1-5; D possibly corresponds to TRBD1 (5 bases). The CDR3 extends over 13 amino acids. Trimming left V 7 bases short and J 10 bases short, with 17 bases between. CDR3 coding DNA: TGTGCCAGCACTTGGGGCCCTCGTCAACCCCAGCATTTT. This sequence encodes CASTWGPRQPQHF.

The chain couples TRBV5-5 to TRBJ2-7; a weak D match, TRBD1 (6 bases). CDR1 and CDR2 from the germline V gene are SGHKS and YYEKEE (reference sequence). V was cut by 4 bases and J by 6 bases, with 17 bases left in between. This CDR3 is built from 14 residues. In nucleotides, the CDR3 is TGTGCCAGCAGCCCTAACAGGGTCTCGGGCGAGCAGTACTTC. Amino acids: CASSPNRVSGEQYF.

A note on this clone: Additional DNA sequences in this sample encode the identical CDR3. The V call is TRBV6-5, the J call TRBJ1-5, with a possible D match to TRBD1 (6 bases). Germline values: CDR1 MNHEY, CDR2 SVGAGI. The CDR3 is 13 residues long. Between the trimmed V and J ends, which lost 6 bases and 4 bases, there was a span of 10 bases. CDR3 sequence (DNA): TGTGCCAGCAGCTTAACAGGGAATCAGCCCCAGCATTTT. Residues: CASSLTGNQPQHF.

About this clone: This same CDR3 is encoded by further DNA sequences in the sample. The chain recombines TRBV10-3 with TRBJ2-3; 10 nucleotides align to TRBD2. CDR1 and CDR2 (germline): ENHRY, SYGVKD. The CDR3 has 14 amino acids. V dropped 7 bases and J dropped 3; count of bases not matched to a gene: 4. CDR3 residues: CAIKPSGGTDTQYF. CDR3 DNA sequence: TGTGCCATCAAGCCTAGCGGGGGAACAGATACGCAGTATTTT.

The gene calls are TRBV16 and TRBJ2-7; TRBD1 is a possible D gene (6 bases). This CDR3 spans 15 amino acids. V gave up 5 bases and J gave up 3 bases, with 17 bases separating them. Germline CDR1 and CDR2: KGHSY and FQNENV. The DNA for the CDR3 is TGTGCCAGCAGCGAGACCTCAGGACAGAACTACGAGCAGTACTTC. Translated: CASSETSGQNYEQYF.

The genes are TRBV4-3 and TRBJ1-3; 7 nucleotides line up with TRBD1. CDR3 size: 19 residues. Trimming took 0 bases from V and 2 from J; bases not matched to a gene: 13. The V gene's germline CDR1 is LGHNA and CDR2 YSLEER. CDR3 sequence reads: CASSQELRDTGEPGNTIYF. The CDR3 DNA sequence: TGCGCCAGCAGCCAAGAACTACGGGATACAGGGGAACCTGGAAACACCATATATTTT.

In its sample, this clone was seen once. V gene TRBV10-3 combines with J gene TRBJ2-6, with 12 bases that match TRBD1. Germline CDR1 and CDR2: ENHRY and SYGVKD. The CDR3 is 15 amino acids. The V segment lost 11 bases and the J segment 2 bases; nucleotides outside the gene matches: 4. CDR3 sequence reads: CAAGQGAAGANVLTF. The CDR3 bases are TGTGCCGCGGGACAGGGGGCCGCTGGGGCCAACGTCCTGACTTTC.

The rearrangement uses TRBV7-2 and TRBJ2-7, with D perhaps matching TRBD2 (6 bases). The CDR3 has 14 residues. Germline CDR1 is SGHTA and CDR2 is FQGNSA. With 5 bases removed from V and 0 bases from J, the gap between germline ends came to 11 bases. The CDR3: CASSARDGSYEQYF. CDR3 coding DNA: TGTGCCAGCAGCGCGCGGGACGGCTCCTACGAGCAGTACTTC.

The chain joins TRBV9 to TRBJ2-3; TRBD1 aligns across 9 bases. With V trimmed by 4 bases and J by 1 base, 4 bases remained unmatched. The germline CDR1 and CDR2 sequences are SGDLS and YYNGEE. The CDR3 loop spans 15 amino acids. The CDR3 reads CASSPWDRGTDTQYF. CDR3 DNA sequence: TGTGCCAGCAGCCCATGGGACAGGGGCACAGATACGCAGTATTTT.

The chain combines TRBV6-2 or TRBV6-3 with TRBJ1-6, with 9 bases that match TRBD1. The V segment lost 4 bases and the J segment 7 bases; nucleotides outside the gene matches: 5. There are 15 residues in the CDR3. CDR1 MNHEY and CDR2 SVGEGT come from the germline V gene. The CDR3 nucleotides are TGTGCCAGCAGTTGGACAGGGGACAACAATTCACCCCTCCACTTT. Translating it yields CASSWTGDNNSPLHF.

The rearrangement links TRBV11-3 to TRBJ2-7; D is possibly TRBD2 (5 bases). This CDR3 contains 14 residues. Germline CDR1 reads SGHNT; CDR2 reads YENEEA. V lost 6 bases, J lost 3 bases, and 15 bases lay in between. The CDR3 nucleotides are TGTGCCAGCAGTCGGGGATCCGCCCGCTACGAGCAGTACTTC. Encoded protein: CASSRGSARYEQYF.

The gene calls are TRBV6-5 and TRBJ1-2; no clear D. V dropped 2 bases and J dropped 1 base, with 8 bases sitting between them. Per germline, CDR1 MNHEY and CDR2 SVGAGI. This CDR3 region has 14 residues. CDR3 nucleotide sequence: TGTGCCAGCAGTTACCTTACACGTAACTATGGCTACACCTTC. Translating it yields CASSYLTRNYGYTF.

The chain joins TRBV10-3 to TRBJ1-2, with D maybe TRBD1 (6 bases). The germline CDR1 and CDR2 sequences are ENHRY and SYGVKD. V lost 4 bases and J 0 bases, leaving 12 bases between the germline ends. The CDR3 is made up of 15 amino acids. For the CDR3, the DNA is TGTGCCATCAGTGGAGGGGACATGACTAACTATGGCTACACCTTC. This encodes CAISGGDMTNYGYTF.